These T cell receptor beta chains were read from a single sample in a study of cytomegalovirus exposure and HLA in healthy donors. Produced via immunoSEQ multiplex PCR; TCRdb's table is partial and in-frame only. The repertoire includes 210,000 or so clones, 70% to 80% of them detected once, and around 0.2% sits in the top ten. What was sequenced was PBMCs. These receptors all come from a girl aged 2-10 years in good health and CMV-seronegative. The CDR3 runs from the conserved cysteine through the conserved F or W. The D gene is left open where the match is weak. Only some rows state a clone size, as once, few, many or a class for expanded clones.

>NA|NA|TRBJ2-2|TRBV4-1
CASSPSTGRRGELFF
TGCGCCAGCAGCCCTTCGACAGGGAGGAGGGGGGAGCTGTTTTTT
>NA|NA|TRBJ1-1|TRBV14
CASSQGRTANTEAFF
TGTGCCAGCAGCCAAGGTAGGACAGCGAACACTGAAGCTTTCTTT
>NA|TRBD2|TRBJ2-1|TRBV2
CASKGLAGGGEQFF
TGTGCCAGCAAAGGACTAGCGGGAGGTGGTGAGCAGTTCTTC
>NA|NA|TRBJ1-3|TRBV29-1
CSAVIRNTIYF
TGCAGCGCCGTTATTAGAAACACCATATATTTT
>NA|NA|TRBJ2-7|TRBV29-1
CSVEDQDTYEQYF
TGCAGCGTTGAAGATCAGGATACCTACGAGCAGTACTTC
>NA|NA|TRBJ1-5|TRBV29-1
CSVRRGSNQPQHF
TGCAGCGTTAGACGGGGTAGCAATCAGCCCCAGCATTTT
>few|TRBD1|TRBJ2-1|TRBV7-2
CASSPDRDVSYEQFF
TGTGCCAGCAGCCCGGACAGGGATGTATCGTATGAGCAGTTCTTC
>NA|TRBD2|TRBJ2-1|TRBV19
CASSIPPLAENEQFF
TGTGCCAGTAGTATCCCTCCGCTAGCGGAAAATGAGCAGTTCTTC
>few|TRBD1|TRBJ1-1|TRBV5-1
CASSLNIQGDSNTEAFF
TGCGCCAGCAGCTTGAATATCCAGGGGGATTCGAACACTGAAGCTTTCTTT
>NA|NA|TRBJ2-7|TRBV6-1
CASRTDSTYEQYF
TGTGCCAGCAGGACGGACAGCACCTACGAGCAGTACTTC
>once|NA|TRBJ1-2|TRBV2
CASREEGTTKGYTF
TGTGCCAGCAGAGAGGAGGGGACTACCAAAGGCTACACCTTC
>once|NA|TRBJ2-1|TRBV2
CASSINGGAGDNEQFF
TGTGCCAGCAGTATAAATGGGGGGGCCGGCGACAATGAGCAGTTCTTC
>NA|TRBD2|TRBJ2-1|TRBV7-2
CASSFPLAGGQDNEQFF
TGTGCCAGCAGCTTTCCCCTAGCGGGGGGGCAGGACAATGAGCAGTTCTTC
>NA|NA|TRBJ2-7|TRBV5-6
CASSLRDYSYEQYF
TGTGCCAGCAGCTTACGCGATTACTCCTACGAGCAGTACTTC
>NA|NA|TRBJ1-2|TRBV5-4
CASSLPGATGYTF
TGTGCCAGCAGCTTGCCAGGGGCGACTGGCTACACCTTC
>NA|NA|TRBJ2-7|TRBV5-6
CASSSGLNYEQYF
TGTGCCAGCAGCTCGGGACTTAACTACGAGCAGTACTTC
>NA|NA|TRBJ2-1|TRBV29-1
CSVEDHEVGYVRNEQFF
TGCAGCGTTGAAGATCACGAGGTGGGTTATGTAAGGAATGAGCAGTTCTTC
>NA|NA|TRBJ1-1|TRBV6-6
CASLWDTANTEAFF
TGTGCCAGCCTCTGGGACACAGCGAACACTGAAGCTTTCTTT
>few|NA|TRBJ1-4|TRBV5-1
CASSGGTNEKLFF
TGCGCCAGCTCGGGAGGGACTAATGAAAAACTGTTTTTT
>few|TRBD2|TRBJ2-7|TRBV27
CASSFSGLADPYEQYF
TGTGCCAGCAGTTTTTCCGGACTAGCGGACCCGTACGAGCAGTACTTC
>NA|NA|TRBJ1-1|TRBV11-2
CASSLVGSTEAFF
TGTGCCAGCAGCTTAGTAGGGAGCACTGAAGCTTTCTTT
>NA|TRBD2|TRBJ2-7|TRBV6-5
CASRRGFYEQYF
TGTGCCAGCAGGCGGGGGTTCTACGAGCAGTACTTC
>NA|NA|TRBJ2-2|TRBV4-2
CASSQEPGRDTGELFF
TGTGCCAGCAGCCAAGAGCCCGGGAGAGACACCGGGGAGCTGTTTTTT
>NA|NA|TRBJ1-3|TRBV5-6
CASSRLSGNTIYF
TGTGCCAGCAGCCGATTAAGCGGAAACACCATATATTTT
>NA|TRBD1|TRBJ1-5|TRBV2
CASSDTGGDQPQHF
TGTGCCAGCAGTGATACAGGGGGGGATCAGCCCCAGCATTTT
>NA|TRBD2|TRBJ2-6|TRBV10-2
CASREGVSGRGGANVLTF
TGCGCCAGCCGTGAGGGCGTTAGCGGGAGAGGTGGGGCCAACGTCCTGACTTTC
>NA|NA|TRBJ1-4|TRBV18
CASSPSRDEKLFF
TGTGCCAGCTCACCATCTCGGGATGAAAAACTGTTTTTT
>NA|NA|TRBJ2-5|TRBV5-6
CASSFRGYQETQYF
TGTGCCAGCAGCTTTAGGGGGTACCAAGAGACCCAGTACTTC
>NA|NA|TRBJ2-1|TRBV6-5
CASTNSNEQFF
TGTGCCAGCACCAATTCCAATGAGCAGTTCTTC